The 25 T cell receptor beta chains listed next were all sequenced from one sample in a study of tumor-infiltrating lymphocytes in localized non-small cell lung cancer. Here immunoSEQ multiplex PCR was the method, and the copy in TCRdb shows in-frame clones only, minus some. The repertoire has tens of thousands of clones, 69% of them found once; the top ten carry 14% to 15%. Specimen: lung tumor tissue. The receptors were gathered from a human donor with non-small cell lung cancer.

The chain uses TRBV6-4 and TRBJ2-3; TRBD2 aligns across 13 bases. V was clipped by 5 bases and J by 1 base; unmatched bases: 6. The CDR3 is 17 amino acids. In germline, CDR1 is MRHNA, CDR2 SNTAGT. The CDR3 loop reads CASSSPTSGGCTDTQYF. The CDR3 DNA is TGTGCCAGCAGTTCCCCGACTAGCGGGGGGTGCACAGATACGCAGTATTTT.

The CDR3 loop is CASGTDRGLETQYF. CDR3 bases: TGTGCCAGCGGCACGGACAGGGGGCTAGAGACCCAGTACTTC. The chain employs TRBV28 and TRBJ2-5, with 11 bases fitting TRBD1. The CDR3 consists of 14 residues. In germline, CDR1 is MDHEN, CDR2 SYDVKM. V gave up 8 bases and J gave up 4 bases; unmatched junction bases: 6.

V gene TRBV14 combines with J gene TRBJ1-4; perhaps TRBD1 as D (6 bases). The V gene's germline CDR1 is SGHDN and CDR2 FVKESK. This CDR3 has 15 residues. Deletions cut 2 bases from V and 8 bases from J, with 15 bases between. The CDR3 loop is CASSQISGAREKLFF. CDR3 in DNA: TGTGCCAGCAGCCAAATATCGGGGGCGCGGGAAAAACTGTTTTTT. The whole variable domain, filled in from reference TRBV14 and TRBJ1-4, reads EAGVTQFPSHSVIEKGQTVTLRCDPISGHDNLYWYRRVMGKEIKFLLHFVKESKQDESGMPNNRFLAERTGGTYSTLKVQPAELEDSGVYFCASSQISGAREKLFFGSGTQLSVL.

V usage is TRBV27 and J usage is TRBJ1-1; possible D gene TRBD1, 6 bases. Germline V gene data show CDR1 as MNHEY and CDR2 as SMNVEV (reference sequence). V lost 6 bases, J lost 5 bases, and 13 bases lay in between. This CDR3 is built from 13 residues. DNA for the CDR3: TGTGCCAGCAGCCAACAGGGAAGGACTGAAGCTTTCTTT. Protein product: CASSQQGRTEAFF.

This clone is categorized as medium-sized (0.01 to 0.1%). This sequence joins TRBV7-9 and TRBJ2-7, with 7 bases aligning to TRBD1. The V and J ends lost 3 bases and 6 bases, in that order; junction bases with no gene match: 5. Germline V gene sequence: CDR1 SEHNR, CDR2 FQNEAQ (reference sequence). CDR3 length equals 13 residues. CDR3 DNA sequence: TGTGCCAGCAGCTTCCGACAGGGCAGCGAGCAGTACTTC. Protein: CASSFRQGSEQYF.

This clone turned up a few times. The CDR3 nucleotides are TGTGCCAGCAGCACAATCGGGGGAGCAGGGGAGACCCAGTACTTC. The encoded protein is CASSTIGGAGETQYF. The genes are TRBV9 and TRBJ2-5; tentatively, D is TRBD2 (6 bases). Germline assignment: CDR1 SGDLS and CDR2 YYNGEE. V was clipped by 4 bases and J by 5 bases, with 18 bases between them. The CDR3 has 15 amino acids.

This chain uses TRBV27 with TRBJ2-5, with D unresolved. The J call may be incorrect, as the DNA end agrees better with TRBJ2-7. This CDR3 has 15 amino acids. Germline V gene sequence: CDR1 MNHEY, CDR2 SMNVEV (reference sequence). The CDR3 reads CASSLSSGNSYEQYF. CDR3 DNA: TGTGCCAGCAGTTTATCGTCAGGCAACTCCTACGAGCAGTACTTC.

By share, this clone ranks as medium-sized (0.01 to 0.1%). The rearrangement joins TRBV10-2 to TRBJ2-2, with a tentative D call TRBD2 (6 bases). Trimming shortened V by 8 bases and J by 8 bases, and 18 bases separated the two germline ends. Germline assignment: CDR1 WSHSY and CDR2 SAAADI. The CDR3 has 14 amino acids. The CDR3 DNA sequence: TGCGCCAGCTACCGGGACTCCTTTCGAGGGGAGCTGTTTTTT. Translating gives CASYRDSFRGELFF.

In DNA form, the CDR3 reads TGTGCCAGCAGCTTAGAGATGTGGATTACGGGCGAGCAGTACTTC. This gives the protein CASSLEMWITGEQYF. V and J are TRBV11-2 and TRBJ2-7, with D unclear. From germline, CDR1 is SGHAT and CDR2 FQNNGV. CDR3 size: 15 residues. Trimming removed 0 bases from V and 6 bases from J, with 15 bases in between. Complete variable domain (other parts from reference TRBV11-2 and TRBJ2-7): EAGVAQSPRYKIIEKRQSVAFWCNPISGHATLYWYQQILGQGPKLLIQFQNNGVVDDSQLPKDRFSAERLKGVDSTLKIQPAKLEDSAVYLCASSLEMWITGEQYFGPGTRLTVT.

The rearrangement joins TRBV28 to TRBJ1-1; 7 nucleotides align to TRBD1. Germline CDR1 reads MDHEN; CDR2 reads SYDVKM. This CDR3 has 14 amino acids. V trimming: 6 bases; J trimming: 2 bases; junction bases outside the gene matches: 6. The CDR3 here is CASRPPGGNTEAFF. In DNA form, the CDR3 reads TGTGCCAGCAGACCCCCAGGGGGTAACACTGAAGCTTTCTTT.

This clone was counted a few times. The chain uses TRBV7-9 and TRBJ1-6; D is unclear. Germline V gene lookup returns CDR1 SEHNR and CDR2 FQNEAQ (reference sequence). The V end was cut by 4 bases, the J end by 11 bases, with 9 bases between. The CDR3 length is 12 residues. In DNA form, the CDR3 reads TGTGCCAGCAGCTCAATCGTCCCACCCCTCCACTTT. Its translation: CASSSIVPPLHF. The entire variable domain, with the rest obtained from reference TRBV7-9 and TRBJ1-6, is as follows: DTGVSQNPRHKITKRGQNVTFRCDPISEHNRLYWYRQTLGQGPEFLTYFQNEAQLEKSRLLSDRFSAERPKGSFSTLEIQRTEQGDSAMYLCASSSIVPPLHFGNGTRLTVT.

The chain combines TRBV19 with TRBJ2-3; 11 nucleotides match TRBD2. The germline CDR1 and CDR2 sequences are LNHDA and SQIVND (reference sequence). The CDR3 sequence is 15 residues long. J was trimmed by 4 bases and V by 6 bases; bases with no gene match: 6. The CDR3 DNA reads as TGTGCCAGTAGCCTGACTAGCGGGAACGCAGATACGCAGTATTTT. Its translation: CASSLTSGNADTQYF.

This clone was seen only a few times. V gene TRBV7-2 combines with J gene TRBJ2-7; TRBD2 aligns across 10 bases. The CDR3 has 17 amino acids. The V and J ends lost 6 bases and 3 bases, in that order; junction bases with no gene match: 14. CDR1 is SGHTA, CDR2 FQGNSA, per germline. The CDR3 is CASRMASGTSAYYEQYF. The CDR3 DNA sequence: TGTGCCAGCAGAATGGCATCCGGGACTAGCGCATACTACGAGCAGTACTTC.

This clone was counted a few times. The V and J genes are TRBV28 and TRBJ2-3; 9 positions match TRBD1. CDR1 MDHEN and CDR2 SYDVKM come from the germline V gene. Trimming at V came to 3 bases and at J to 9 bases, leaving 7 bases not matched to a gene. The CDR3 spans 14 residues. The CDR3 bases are TGTGCCAGCAGTTTTTCCGACAGGGGGGGAACGCAGTATTTT. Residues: CASSFSDRGGTQYF.

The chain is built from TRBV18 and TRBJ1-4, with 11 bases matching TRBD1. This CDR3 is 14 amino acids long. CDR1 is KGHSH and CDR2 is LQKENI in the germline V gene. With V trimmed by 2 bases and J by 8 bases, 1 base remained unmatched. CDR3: CASSPGTGGEKLFF. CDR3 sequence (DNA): TGTGCCAGCTCACCAGGGACAGGGGGAGAAAAACTGTTTTTT.

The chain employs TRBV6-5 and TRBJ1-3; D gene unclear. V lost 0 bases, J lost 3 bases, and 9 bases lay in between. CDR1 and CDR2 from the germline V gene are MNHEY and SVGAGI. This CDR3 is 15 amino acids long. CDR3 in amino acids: CASSYSGSIGNTIYF. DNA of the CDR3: TGTGCCAGCAGTTACTCGGGCAGCATTGGAAACACCATATATTTT.

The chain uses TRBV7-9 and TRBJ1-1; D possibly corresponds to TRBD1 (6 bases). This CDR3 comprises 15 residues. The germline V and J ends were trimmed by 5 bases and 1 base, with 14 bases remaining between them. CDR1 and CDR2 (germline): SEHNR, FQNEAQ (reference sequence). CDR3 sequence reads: CASSPWEGGNTEAFF. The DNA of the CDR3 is TGTGCCAGCAGCCCCTGGGAGGGGGGGAACACTGAAGCTTTCTTT. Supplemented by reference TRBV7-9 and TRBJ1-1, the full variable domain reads DTGVSQNPRHKITKRGQNVTFRCDPISEHNRLYWYRQTLGQGPEFLTYFQNEAQLEKSRLLSDRFSAERPKGSFSTLEIQRTEQGDSAMYLCASSPWEGGNTEAFFGQGTRLTVV.

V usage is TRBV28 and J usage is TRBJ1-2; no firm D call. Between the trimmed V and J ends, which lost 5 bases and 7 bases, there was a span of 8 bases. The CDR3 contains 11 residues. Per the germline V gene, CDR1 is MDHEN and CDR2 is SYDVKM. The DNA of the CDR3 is TGTGCCAGCAGTCCTAACCGTGGCTACACCTTC. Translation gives CASSPNRGYTF.

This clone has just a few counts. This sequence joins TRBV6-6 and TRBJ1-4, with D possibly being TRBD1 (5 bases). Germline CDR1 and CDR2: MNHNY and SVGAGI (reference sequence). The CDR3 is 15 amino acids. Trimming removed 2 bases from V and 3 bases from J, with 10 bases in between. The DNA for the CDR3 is TGTGCCAGCAGTTACGGGGGGAGGGCTAATGAAAAACTGTTTTTT. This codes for CASSYGGRANEKLFF.

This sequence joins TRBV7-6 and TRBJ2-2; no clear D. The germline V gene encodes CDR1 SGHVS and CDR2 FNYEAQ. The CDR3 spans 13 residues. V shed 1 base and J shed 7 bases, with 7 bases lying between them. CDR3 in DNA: TGTGCCAGCAGCTTAGATTATGGCGGGGAGCTGTTTTTT. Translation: CASSLDYGGELFF.

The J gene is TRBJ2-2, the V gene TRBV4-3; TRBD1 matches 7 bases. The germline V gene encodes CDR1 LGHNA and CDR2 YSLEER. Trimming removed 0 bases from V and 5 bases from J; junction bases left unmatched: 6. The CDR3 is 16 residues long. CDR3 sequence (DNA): TGCGCCAGCAGCCAAGATGGGACAGCGAGGACCGGGGAGCTGTTTTTT. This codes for CASSQDGTARTGELFF.

The CDR3 DNA sequence: TGTGCCAGCCGGGCGGGGCACACAGATACGCAGTATTTT. This translates into CASRAGHTDTQYF. This chain links TRBV7-2 with TRBJ2-3; TRBD2 is a possible D gene (6 bases). The CDR3 totals 13 residues. Germline CDR1 SGHTA, CDR2 FQGNSA. Trimming removed 8 bases from V and 2 bases from J, with 11 bases in between.

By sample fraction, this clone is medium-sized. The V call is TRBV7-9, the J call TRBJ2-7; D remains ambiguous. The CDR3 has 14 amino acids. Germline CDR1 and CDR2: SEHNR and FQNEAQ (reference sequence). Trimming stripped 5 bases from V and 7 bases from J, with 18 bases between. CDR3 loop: CASSPHEGWSEQYF. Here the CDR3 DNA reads TGTGCCAGCAGCCCGCATGAAGGATGGTCGGAGCAGTACTTC.

The CDR3 coding sequence is TGTGCCAGCAGTTACTCGAACGGGCAAACGCAGTATTTT. This codes for CASSYSNGQTQYF. V is TRBV6-5 and J is TRBJ2-3; D remains ambiguous. The V and J ends lost 0 bases and 9 bases respectively, with 10 bases between them. Germline CDR1 MNHEY, CDR2 SVGAGI. The CDR3 spans 13 residues.

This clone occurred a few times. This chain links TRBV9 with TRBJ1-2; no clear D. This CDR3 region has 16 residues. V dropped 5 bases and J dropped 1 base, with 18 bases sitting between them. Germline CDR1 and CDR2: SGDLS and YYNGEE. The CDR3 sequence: CASSNRKDGNNYGYTF. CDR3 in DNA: TGTGCCAGCAGTAATAGAAAGGACGGAAATAACTATGGCTACACCTTC.